The TCR beta chain described here comes from a study of long-term antiretroviral therapy in people with HIV. Assay version v3.0 of immunoSEQ was used, and it was run at survey level. The method was immunoSEQ multiplex PCR; TCRdb's version includes in-frame clones alone and lacks a portion of them. The table records 15,000 or so clones, around 82% of them present only once. The germline CDR1 and CDR2 sequences are MNHNS and SASEGT. V shed 9 bases and J shed 2 bases, with 11 bases lying between them. The CDR3 is made up of 13 amino acids. This chain joins TRBV6-1 and TRBJ1-3; TRBD1 might be the D (6 bases). This clonotype was obtained from a man aged 40-49 years with HIV. The sample in question was unsorted PBMCs, obtained 3.1 years after starting antiretroviral therapy. Here the CDR3 reads CASQGPPGNTIYF. The CDR3 DNA sequence: TGTGCCAGTCAGGGGCCGCCTGGAAACACCATATATTTT.